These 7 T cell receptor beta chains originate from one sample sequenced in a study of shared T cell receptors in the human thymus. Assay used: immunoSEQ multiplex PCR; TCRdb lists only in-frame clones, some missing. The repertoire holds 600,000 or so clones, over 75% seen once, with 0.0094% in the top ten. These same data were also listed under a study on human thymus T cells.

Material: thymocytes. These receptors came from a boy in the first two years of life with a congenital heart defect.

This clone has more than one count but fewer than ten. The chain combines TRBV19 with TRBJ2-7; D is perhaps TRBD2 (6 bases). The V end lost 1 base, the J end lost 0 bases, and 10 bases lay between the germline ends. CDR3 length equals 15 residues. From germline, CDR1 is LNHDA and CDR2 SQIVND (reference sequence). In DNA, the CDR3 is TGTGCCAGTAGTATAGGGCGGGACTCCTCCTACGAGCAGTACTTC. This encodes CASSIGRDSSYEQYF. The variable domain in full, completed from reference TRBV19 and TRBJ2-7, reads DGGITQSPKYLFRKEGQNVTLSCEQNLNHDAMYWYRQDPGQGLRLIYYSQIVNDFQKGDIAEGYSVSREKKESFPLTVTSAQKNPTAFYLCASSIGRDSSYEQYFGPGTRLTVT.

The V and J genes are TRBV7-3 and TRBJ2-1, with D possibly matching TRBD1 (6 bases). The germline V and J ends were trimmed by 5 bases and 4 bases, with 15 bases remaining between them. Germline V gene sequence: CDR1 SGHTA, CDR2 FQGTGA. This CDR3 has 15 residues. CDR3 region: CASSPQGPPYNEQFF. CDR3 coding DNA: TGTGCCAGCAGCCCCCAGGGGCCCCCTTACAATGAGCAGTTCTTC.

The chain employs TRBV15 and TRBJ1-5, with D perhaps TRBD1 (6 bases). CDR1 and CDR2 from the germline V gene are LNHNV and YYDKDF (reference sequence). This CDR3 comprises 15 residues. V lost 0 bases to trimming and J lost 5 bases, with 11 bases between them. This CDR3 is CATSRDQGGDQPQHF. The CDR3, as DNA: TGTGCCACCAGCAGAGATCAAGGGGGGGATCAGCCCCAGCATTTT.

CDR3 DNA: TGTGCCAGCAGTGCCGCGGGGGGCGGGTACACTGAAGCTTTCTTT. It is translated as CASSAAGGGYTEAFF. V gene TRBV6-5 combines with J gene TRBJ1-1; weak D call: TRBD1 (6 bases). The germline CDR1 and CDR2 sequences are MNHEY and SVGAGI. V lost 5 bases and J 3 bases, leaving 16 bases between the germline ends. The CDR3 runs 15 residues.

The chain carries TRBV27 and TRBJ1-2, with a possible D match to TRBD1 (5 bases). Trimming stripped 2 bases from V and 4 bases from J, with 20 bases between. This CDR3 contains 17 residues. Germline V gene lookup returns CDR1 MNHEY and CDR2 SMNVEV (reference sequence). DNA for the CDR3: TGTGCCAGCAGTTTAACCCCCTCGTCAGGGCTACCCTATGGCTACACCTTC. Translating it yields CASSLTPSSGLPYGYTF.

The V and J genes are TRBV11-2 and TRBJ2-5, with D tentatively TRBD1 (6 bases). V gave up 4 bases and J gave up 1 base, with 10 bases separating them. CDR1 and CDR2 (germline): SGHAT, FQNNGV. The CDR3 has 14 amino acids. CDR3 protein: CASSWTAPQETQYF. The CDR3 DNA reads TGTGCCAGCAGCTGGACAGCACCCCAAGAGACCCAGTACTTC.

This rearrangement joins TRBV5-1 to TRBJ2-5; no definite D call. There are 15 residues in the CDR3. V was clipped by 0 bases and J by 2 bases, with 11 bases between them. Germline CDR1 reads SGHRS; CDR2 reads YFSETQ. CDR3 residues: CASSLVSRIQETQYF. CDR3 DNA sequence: TGCGCCAGCAGCTTGGTCTCGCGGATACAAGAGACCCAGTACTTC.